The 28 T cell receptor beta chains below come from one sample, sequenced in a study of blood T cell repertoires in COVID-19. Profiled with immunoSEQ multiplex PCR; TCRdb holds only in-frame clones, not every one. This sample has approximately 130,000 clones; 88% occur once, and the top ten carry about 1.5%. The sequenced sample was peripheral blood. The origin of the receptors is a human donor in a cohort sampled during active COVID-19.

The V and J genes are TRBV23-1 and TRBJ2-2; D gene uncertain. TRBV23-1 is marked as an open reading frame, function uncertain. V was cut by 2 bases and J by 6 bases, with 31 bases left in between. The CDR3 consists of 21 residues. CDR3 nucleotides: TGCGCCAGCAGTCAAGCCCCACCCACTAACAATACAAACCTATTTTCCGGGGAGCTGTTTTTT. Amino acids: CASSQAPPTNNTNLFSGELFF.

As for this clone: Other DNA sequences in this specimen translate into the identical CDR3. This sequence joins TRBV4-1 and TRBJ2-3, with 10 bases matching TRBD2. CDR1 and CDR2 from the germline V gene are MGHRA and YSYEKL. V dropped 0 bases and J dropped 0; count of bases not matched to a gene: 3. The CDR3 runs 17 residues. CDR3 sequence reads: CASSQESGRASTDTQYF. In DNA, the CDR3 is TGCGCCAGCAGCCAAGAAAGCGGGAGGGCAAGCACAGATACGCAGTATTTT.

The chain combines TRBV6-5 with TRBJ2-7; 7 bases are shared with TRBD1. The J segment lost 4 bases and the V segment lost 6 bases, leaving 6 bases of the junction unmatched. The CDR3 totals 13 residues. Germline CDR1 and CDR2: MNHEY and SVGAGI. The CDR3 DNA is TGTGCCAGCAGCTGGGACAGAGCTTACGAGCAGTACTTC. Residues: CASSWDRAYEQYF.

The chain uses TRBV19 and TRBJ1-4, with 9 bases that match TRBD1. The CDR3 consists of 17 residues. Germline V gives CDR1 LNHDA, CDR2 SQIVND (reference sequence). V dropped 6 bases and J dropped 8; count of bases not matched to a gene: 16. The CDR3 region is CASSPNRGRDSIEKLFF. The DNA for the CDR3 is TGTGCCAGTAGCCCGAACAGGGGGCGGGACAGCATCGAAAAACTGTTTTTT. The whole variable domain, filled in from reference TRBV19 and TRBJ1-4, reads DGGITQSPKYLFRKEGQNVTLSCEQNLNHDAMYWYRQDPGQGLRLIYYSQIVNDFQKGDIAEGYSVSREKKESFPLTVTSAQKNPTAFYLCASSPNRGRDSIEKLFFGSGTQLSVL.

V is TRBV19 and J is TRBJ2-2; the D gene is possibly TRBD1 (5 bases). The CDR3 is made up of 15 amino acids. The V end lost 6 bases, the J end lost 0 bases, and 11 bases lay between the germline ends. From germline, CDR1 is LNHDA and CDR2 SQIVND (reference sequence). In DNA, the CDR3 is TGTGCCAGTAGCCAGGACAACTCGAACACCGGGGAGCTGTTTTTT. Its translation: CASSQDNSNTGELFF.

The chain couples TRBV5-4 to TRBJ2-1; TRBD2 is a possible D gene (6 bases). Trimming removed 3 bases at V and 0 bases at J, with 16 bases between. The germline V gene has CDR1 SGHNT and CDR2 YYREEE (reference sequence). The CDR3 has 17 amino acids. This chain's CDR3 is CASSSGTGRSSYNEQFF. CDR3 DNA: TGTGCCAGCAGCTCCGGGACTGGCAGGAGCTCCTACAATGAGCAGTTCTTC.

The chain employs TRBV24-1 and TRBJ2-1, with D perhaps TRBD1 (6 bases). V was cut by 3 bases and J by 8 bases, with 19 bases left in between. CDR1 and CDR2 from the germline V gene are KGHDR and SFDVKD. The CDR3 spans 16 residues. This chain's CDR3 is CATSDPALQGFHEQFF. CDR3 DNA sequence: TGTGCCACCAGTGATCCCGCGCTCCAGGGGTTCCATGAGCAGTTCTTC.

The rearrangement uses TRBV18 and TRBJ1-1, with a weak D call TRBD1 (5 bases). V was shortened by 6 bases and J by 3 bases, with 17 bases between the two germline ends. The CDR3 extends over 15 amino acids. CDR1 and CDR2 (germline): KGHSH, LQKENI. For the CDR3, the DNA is TGTGCCAGCTCCCCCGCCGTGGGGGGGGACACTGAAGCTTTCTTT. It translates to CASSPAVGGDTEAFF.

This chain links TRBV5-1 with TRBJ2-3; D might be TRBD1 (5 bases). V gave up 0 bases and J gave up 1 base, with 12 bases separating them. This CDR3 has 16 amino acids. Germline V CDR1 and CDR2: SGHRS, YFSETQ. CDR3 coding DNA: TGCGCCAGCAGCTTGGAGGGTAAAGGGGGCACAGATACGCAGTATTTT. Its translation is CASSLEGKGGTDTQYF.

The CDR3 here is CASSLVPGDTEAFF. In DNA, the CDR3 is TGCGCCAGCAGCTTGGTTCCGGGGGACACTGAAGCTTTCTTT. The chain uses TRBV5-1 and TRBJ1-1; possible D gene TRBD1, 5 bases. This CDR3 contains 14 residues. The V and J ends lost 0 bases and 3 bases respectively, with 9 bases between them. Germline CDR1 reads SGHRS; CDR2 reads YFSETQ. The complete variable domain, with remaining parts taken from reference TRBV5-1 and TRBJ1-1, reads KAGVTQTPRYLIKTRGQQVTLSCSPISGHRSVSWYQQTPGQGLQFLFEYFSETQRNKGNFPGRFSGRQFSNSRSEMNVSTLELGDSALYLCASSLVPGDTEAFFGQGTRLTVV.

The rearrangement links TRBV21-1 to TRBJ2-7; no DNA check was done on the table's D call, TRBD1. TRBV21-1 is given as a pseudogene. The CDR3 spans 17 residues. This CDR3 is CASSKKTAPDKLYEQYF. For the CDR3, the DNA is TGTGCCAGCAGCAAAAAGACGGCCCCGGACAAACTCTACGAGCAGTACTTC.

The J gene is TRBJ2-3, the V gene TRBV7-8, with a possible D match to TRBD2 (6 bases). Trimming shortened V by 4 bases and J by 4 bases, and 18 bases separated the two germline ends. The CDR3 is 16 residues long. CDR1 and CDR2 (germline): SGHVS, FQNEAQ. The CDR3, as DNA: TGTGCCAGCAGCTCCCGCCAGGGAGGTTTTTCAGATACGCAGTATTTT. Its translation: CASSSRQGGFSDTQYF.

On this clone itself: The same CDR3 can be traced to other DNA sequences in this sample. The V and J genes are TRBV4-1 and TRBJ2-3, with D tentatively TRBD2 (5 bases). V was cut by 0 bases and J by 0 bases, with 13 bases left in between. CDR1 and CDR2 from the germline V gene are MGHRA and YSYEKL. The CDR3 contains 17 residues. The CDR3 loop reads CASSQESGRPSTDTQYF. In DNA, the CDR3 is TGCGCCAGCAGCCAAGAGAGCGGTAGACCTAGCACAGATACGCAGTATTTT.

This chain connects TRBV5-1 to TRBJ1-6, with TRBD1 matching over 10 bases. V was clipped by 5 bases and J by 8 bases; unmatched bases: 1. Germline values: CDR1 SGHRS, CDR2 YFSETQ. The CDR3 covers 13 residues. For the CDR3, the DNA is TGCGCCAGCAGAGGGACAGGGGATTCACCCCTCCACTTT. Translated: CASRGTGDSPLHF.

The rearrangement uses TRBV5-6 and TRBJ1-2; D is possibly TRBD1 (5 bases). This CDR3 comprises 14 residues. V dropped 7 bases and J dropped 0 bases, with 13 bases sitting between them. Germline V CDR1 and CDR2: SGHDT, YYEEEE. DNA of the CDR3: TGTGCCAGCCGCCCCAGGGCGACTAACTATGGCTACACCTTC. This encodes CASRPRATNYGYTF.

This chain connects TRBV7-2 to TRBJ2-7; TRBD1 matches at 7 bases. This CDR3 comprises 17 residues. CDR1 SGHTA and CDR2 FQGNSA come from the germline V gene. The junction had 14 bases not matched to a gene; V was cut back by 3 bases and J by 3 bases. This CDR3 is CASSFRTRDSKDYEQYF. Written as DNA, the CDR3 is TGTGCCAGCAGCTTCCGAACCCGGGACAGCAAAGACTACGAGCAGTACTTC.

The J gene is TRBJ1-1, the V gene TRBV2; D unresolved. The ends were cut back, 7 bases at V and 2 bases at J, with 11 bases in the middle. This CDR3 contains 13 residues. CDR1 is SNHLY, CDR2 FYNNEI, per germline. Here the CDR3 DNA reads TGTGCCAGCATGAGGTTTGAAAACACTGAAGCTTTCTTT. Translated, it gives CASMRFENTEAFF.

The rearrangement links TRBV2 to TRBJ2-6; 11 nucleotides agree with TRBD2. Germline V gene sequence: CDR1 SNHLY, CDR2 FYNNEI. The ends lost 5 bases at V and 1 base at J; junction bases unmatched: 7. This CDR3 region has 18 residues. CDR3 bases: TGTGCCAGCAGTTCTTCCCTAGCGGGAGGTTCTGGGGCCAACGTCCTGACTTTC. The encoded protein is CASSSSLAGGSGANVLTF. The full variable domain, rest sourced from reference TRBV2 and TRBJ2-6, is EPEVTQTPSHQVTQMGQEVILRCVPISNHLYFYWYRQILGQKVEFLVSFYNNEISEKSEIFDDQFSVERPDGSNFTLKIRSTKLEDSAMYFCASSSSLAGGSGANVLTFGAGSRLTVL.

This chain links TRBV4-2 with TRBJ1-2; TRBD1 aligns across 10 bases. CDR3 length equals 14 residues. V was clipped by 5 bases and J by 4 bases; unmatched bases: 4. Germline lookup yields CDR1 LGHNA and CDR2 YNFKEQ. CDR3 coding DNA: TGTGCCAGCAGCGATCGGGACAGGGGCTATGGCTACACCTTC. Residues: CASSDRDRGYGYTF.

The chain's CDR3 is CAISGGGTDTQYF. For the CDR3, the DNA is TGTGCCATCAGTGGGGGGGGCACAGATACGCAGTATTTT. This chain connects TRBV10-3 to TRBJ2-3; D is possibly TRBD2 (6 bases). The CDR3 is 13 residues long. V dropped 4 bases and J dropped 1 base, with 6 bases sitting between them. Looked up from germline, CDR1 is ENHRY and CDR2 is SYGVKD.

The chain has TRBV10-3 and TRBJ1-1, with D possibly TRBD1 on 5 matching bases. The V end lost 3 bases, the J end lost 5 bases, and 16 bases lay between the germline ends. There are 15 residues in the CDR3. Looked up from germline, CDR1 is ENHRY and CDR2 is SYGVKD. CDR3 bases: TGTGCCATCAGTGACGGATCAGGGATAGGAACTGAAGCTTTCTTT. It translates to CAISDGSGIGTEAFF.

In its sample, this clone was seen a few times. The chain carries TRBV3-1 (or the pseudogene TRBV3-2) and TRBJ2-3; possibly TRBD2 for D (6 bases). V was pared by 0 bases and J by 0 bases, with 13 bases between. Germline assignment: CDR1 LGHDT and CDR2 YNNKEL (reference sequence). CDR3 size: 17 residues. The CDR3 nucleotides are TGTGCCAGCAGCCAAGATGGAGGGAGGACTAGCACAGATACGCAGTATTTT. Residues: CASSQDGGRTSTDTQYF.

CDR3 loop: CATSDSLGLARHKDTQYF. In nucleotides, the CDR3 is TGTGCCACCAGTGATTCCCTTGGACTAGCGAGGCACAAAGATACGCAGTATTTT. The chain recombines TRBV24-1 with TRBJ2-3; TRBD2 matches 9 bases. Germline trimming cut 2 bases from V and 5 bases from J; bases unmatched to any gene: 13. CDR3 length: 18 residues. CDR1 and CDR2 from the germline V gene are KGHDR and SFDVKD.

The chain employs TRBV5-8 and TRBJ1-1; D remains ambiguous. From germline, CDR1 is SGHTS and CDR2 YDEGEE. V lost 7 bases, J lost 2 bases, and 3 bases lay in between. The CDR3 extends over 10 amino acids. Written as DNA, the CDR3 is TGTGCCAGCCAAAACACTGAAGCTTTCTTT. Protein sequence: CASQNTEAFF.

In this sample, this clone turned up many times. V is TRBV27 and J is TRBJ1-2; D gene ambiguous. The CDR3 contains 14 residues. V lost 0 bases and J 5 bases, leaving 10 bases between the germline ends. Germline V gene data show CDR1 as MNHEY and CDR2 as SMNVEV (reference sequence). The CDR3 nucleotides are TGTGCCAGCAGTTTATCGAAAGCCGGTTATGGCTACACCTTC. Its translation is CASSLSKAGYGYTF.

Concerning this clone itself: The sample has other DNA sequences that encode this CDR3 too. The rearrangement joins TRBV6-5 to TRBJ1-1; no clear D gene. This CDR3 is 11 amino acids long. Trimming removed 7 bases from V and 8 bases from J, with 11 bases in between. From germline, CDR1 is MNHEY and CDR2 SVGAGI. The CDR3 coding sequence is TGTGCCAGCACTAGATTGGCCGAAGCTTTCTTT. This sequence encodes CASTRLAEAFF.

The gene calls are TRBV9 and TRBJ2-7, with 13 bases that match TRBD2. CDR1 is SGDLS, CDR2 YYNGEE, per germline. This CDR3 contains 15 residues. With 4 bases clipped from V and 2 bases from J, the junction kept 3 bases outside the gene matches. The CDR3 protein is CASSTGTSGTYEQYF. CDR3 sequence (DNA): TGTGCCAGCAGCACCGGGACTAGCGGGACCTACGAGCAGTACTTC. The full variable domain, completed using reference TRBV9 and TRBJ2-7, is DSGVTQTPKHLITATGQRVTLRCSPRSGDLSVYWYQQSLDQGLQFLIQYYNGEERAKGNILERFSAQQFPDLHSELNLSSLELGDSALYFCASSTGTSGTYEQYFGPGTRLTVT.

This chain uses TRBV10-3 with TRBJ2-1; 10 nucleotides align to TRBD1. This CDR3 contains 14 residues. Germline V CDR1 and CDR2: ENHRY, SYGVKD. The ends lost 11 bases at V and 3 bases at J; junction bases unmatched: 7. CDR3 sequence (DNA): TGTGCCTCAACCGGGACAGGGGTCTACAATGAGCAGTTCTTC. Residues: CASTGTGVYNEQFF.